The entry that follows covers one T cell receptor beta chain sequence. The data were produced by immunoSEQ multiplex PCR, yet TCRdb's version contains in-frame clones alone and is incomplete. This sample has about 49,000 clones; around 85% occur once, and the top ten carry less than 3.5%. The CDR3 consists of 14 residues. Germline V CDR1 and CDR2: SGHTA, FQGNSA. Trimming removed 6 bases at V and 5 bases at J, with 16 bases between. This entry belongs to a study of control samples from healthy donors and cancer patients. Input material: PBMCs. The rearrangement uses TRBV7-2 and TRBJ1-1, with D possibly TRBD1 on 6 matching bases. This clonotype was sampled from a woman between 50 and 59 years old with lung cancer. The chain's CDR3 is CASSLSGGLTEAFF. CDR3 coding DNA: TGTGCCAGCAGTCTAAGCGGGGGGCTGACTGAAGCTTTCTTT.